Included here is one T cell receptor (beta chain) sequence, with context. Its antigen is currently unknown. Germline CDR1 MGHRA, CDR2 YSYEKL. CDR3 length: 13 amino acids. V was cut by 4 bases and J by 2 bases, with 8 bases left in between. These data are taken from a study of cytomegalovirus exposure and HLA in healthy donors. Primers for the PCR totalled 60 Vbeta and 13 Jbeta. The data were produced by immunoSEQ multiplex PCR, yet TCRdb's version contains in-frame clones alone and is incomplete. The table shows about 130,000 clones, with 80% occurring only once. Findings and caveats of the study: Some TCR beta chains (around 160 of them) were listed as cytomegalovirus-associated. Later analysis placed DRB1 highest and HLA-C lowest in TCR association rates, which differed by HLA locus.

The TCR sequence derives from a female donor in good health and CMV-seronegative. The V and J genes are TRBV4-1 and TRBJ2-5, with D perhaps matching TRBD1 (6 bases). The sample comprised PBMCs. The CDR3, as DNA: TGCGCCAGCAGCCGGACAGAGCAAGAGACCCAGTACTTC. As protein: CASSRTEQETQYF.